This T cell receptor (beta chain) derives from a study of blood T cell repertoires in COVID-19 (dated by TCRdb to 2020 to 2021). About the full investigation: Collaborator samples came from the United States, Italy and Spain and covered acute and convalescent phases of COVID-19. The prospective study material was composed of cDNA or gDNA derived from T cells, B-cell-depleted T cells, or PBMCs. Subjects who had been exposed to COVID-19, were actively infected with it, or had recovered from it provided the deeply sampled blood TCRbeta repertoires that made up the dataset. The repertoires were made available in a free public database intended to serve as a resource for research on the immune response to SARS-CoV-2. The samples were drawn from two sources: the first 160 participants of the ongoing ImmuneRACE study, and 1,254 subjects contributed by 6 global collaborators. The sample metadata nearly always contained a de-identified subject ID, COVID-19 status, age in years and sex. Where available, HLA class I and class II types were obtained from metadata supplied by the sample provider rather than from assay-based typing.

Between the V and J ends, shortened by 1 base and 12 bases respectively, the junction contains 13 bases. CDR1 and CDR2 (SEHNR, FQNEAQ) derive from the germline V gene (reference sequence). The CDR3 measures 13 amino acids from cysteine to phenylalanine. Just the 39-base CDR3 DNA is kept, in frame starting at base 1. One collaborating source in Seattle enrolled patients while the patients were actively infected and followed the patients over time throughout the course of disease. Each collaborating institution followed its own protocols to collect whole blood in K2EDTA tubes. Collaborator samples were shipped for TCRbeta analysis as frozen whole blood, isolated PBMCs, or DNA extracted from either sample type. TCRbeta CDR3 regions were amplified from genomic DNA by means of the immunoSEQ Assay, a bias-controlled multiplex PCR. In the authors' own workflow: The number of nucleated cells in each sample was estimated by amplification of reference gene primers within the assay. Sequence reads were collapsed and filtered to measure the absolute abundance of every unique TCRbeta CDR3 rearrangement. Productive Simpson clonality was computed per sample as the square root of Simpson's diversity index over productive rearrangements. Not all clones reach the TCRdb copy of this immuneACCESS table, which keeps in-frame sequences only. Checked studies attribute under half of the gap to unresolved V genes and leave the rest unexplained. D and trimming were read from the DNA, whereas the V and J calls and clone size are those reported in that table. Here the sample has roughly 70,000 clones; approximately 73% occur a single time. The leading ten clones occupy 14% to 15% of the sample.

Note on this clone: This clone's antigen is unknown. One base away there is no much larger clone; base qualities are not given.

General conclusions and limits of the study: How much clinical and demographic metadata was included differed by source and by participant, and the metadata was provided uncurated.

The V and J genes are TRBV7-9 and TRBJ1-5; the best D guess is TRBD1, with 5 bases matching. Sequenced input: peripheral blood. The clonotype comes from a man between 60 and 70 years old with COVID-19, enrolled during active disease. The CDR3 region: CASSLGGTPVQHF. The nucleotide sequence is given as TGTGCCAGCAGCTTAGGCGGGACGCCGGTCCAGCATTTT.